This T cell receptor (beta chain) appears in the sequencing data of a study of PD-L1 blockade in urothelial cancer. Study details: Blood underwent analysis 3 weeks (second dose) and 6 weeks after treatment began. Study observations and caveats: Below-median TCR clonality that was measured in pretreatment blood predicted better survival.

Specified time point: peripheral blood 6 weeks after treatment start. Deletions cut 5 bases from V and 6 bases from J, with 19 bases between. The CDR3 runs 15 residues. Looked up from germline, CDR1 is SGHTA and CDR2 is FQGNSA. Sequenced by immunoSEQ multiplex PCR; TCRdb stores in-frame clones only, minus some. In the table there are about 110,000 clones, 91% of which are singletons. Concerning this clone: Antigen unknown.

The V gene is TRBV7-2, the J gene TRBJ1-1, with a weak D call TRBD1 (6 bases). The material sequenced was PBMCs, taken around atezolizumab (anti-PD-L1) treatment. The clonotype was recovered from a man aged 60 to 75 with urothelial cancer. This CDR3 reads CASSRSTGWVAEAFF. Here the CDR3 DNA reads TGTGCCAGCAGCCGCTCTACAGGGTGGGTCGCTGAAGCTTTCTTT.